Shown below are 20 T cell receptor beta chains from a single sample sequenced in a study of identifying expanded T cells in peripheral blood. Sequenced by immunoSEQ multiplex PCR; TCRdb stores in-frame clones only, minus some. The data hold roughly 81,000 clones, with roughly 84% observed a single time. Sequenced sample: blood. These receptors were obtained from a person aged 18 to 75 in good health.

The genes are TRBV10-3 and TRBJ2-5; D is ambiguous. Germline V gene data show CDR1 as ENHRY and CDR2 as SYGVKD. The V end was cut by 0 bases, the J end by 7 bases, with 12 bases between. The CDR3 is made up of 14 amino acids. In DNA, the CDR3 is TGTGCCATCAGTGAGTCGCCCCAATCGGGGACCCAGTACTTC. Residues: CAISESPQSGTQYF.

This chain uses TRBV7-8 with TRBJ2-2, with a possible D match to TRBD1 (6 bases). Germline CDR1 and CDR2: SGHVS and FQNEAQ. Trimming removed 4 bases at V and 7 bases at J, with 10 bases between. The CDR3 consists of 13 residues. CDR3 in DNA: TGTGCCAGCAGCTCACAGGGCGGCGGGGAGCTGTTTTTT. Residues: CASSSQGGGELFF.

CDR3 nucleotides: TGCGCCAGCAGCCAAGATTCGGCGGGTAACTCTGGAAACACCATATATTTT. It is translated as CASSQDSAGNSGNTIYF. The gene calls are TRBV4-3 and TRBJ1-3; D unresolved. Germline V gene lookup returns CDR1 LGHNA and CDR2 YSLEER. V shed 0 bases and J shed 0 bases, with 12 bases lying between them. The CDR3 covers 17 residues.

The V call is TRBV20-1, the J call TRBJ1-5; D remains ambiguous. The CDR3 spans 11 residues. The V end lost 6 bases, the J end lost 7 bases, and 10 bases lay between the germline ends. Germline V gene sequence: CDR1 DFQATT, CDR2 SNEGSKA (reference sequence). This CDR3 is CSASWEQPQHF. The DNA of the CDR3 is TGCAGTGCCTCGTGGGAACAGCCCCAGCATTTT.

The chain couples TRBV7-2 to TRBJ2-3; 13 bases line up with TRBD2. Unmatched junction bases numbered 6, after V lost 5 bases and J lost 7 bases. The germline CDR1 and CDR2 sequences are SGHTA and FQGNSA. The CDR3 length is 15 residues. The CDR3 region is CASSPRTSGSYTQYF. For the CDR3, the DNA is TGTGCCAGCAGCCCGCGGACTAGCGGGAGTTATACGCAGTATTTT.

CDR3 residues: CASSPIRNGELFF. The CDR3 DNA is TGTGCCAGCAGCCCAATCCGGAACGGGGAGCTGTTTTTT. This chain connects TRBV13 to TRBJ2-2; D not resolved. The V gene lost 5 bases and the J gene lost 7 bases, with 11 bases spanning the gap. The length of the CDR3 is 13 residues. Germline CDR1 is PRHDT and CDR2 is FYEKMQ (reference sequence).

CDR3 sequence (DNA): TGTGCCAGCAGCCGAGGACAGGGGAACTATGGCTACACCTTC. This encodes CASSRGQGNYGYTF. V usage is TRBV6-5 and J usage is TRBJ1-2; 9 nucleotides agree with TRBD1. Germline CDR1 MNHEY, CDR2 SVGAGI. This CDR3 region has 14 residues. V was pared by 6 bases and J by 2 bases, with 4 bases of the junction left unmatched.

V is TRBV11-2 and J is TRBJ2-1, with D maybe TRBD2 (5 bases). The V gene's germline CDR1 is SGHAT and CDR2 FQNNGV. Trimming took 4 bases from V and 6 from J, leaving 22 bases between them. This CDR3 is built from 17 residues. The CDR3 spells CASSSTQSTGVANEQFF. The DNA of the CDR3 is TGTGCCAGCAGCTCCACACAATCGACCGGGGTAGCCAATGAGCAGTTCTTC.

This clone was counted only a few times. V and J are TRBV28 and TRBJ1-1, with D perhaps TRBD1 (6 bases). The CDR3 extends over 17 amino acids. The germline V and J ends were trimmed by 3 bases and 1 base, with 18 bases remaining between them. The germline V gene encodes CDR1 MDHEN and CDR2 SYDVKM. Here the CDR3 reads CASSFFTYRDKNTEAFF. The CDR3 DNA follows: TGTGCCAGCAGTTTTTTCACTTACCGGGACAAGAACACTGAAGCTTTCTTT.

Comments on this clone: Other DNA sequences in this specimen translate into the identical CDR3. J is TRBJ2-7 and V is TRBV9, with 11 bases lining up with TRBD2. Unmatched junction bases numbered 1, after V lost 2 bases and J lost 3 bases. Germline assignment: CDR1 SGDLS and CDR2 YYNGEE. There are 14 residues in the CDR3. For the CDR3, the DNA is TGTGCCAGCAGCGTCGGGACTAGCGGCTACGAGCAGTACTTC. Translation: CASSVGTSGYEQYF.

The chain uses TRBV5-5 and TRBJ1-5; a possible D gene is TRBD1 (5 bases). V was cut by 3 bases and J by 0 bases, with 16 bases left in between. The CDR3 has 17 amino acids. CDR1 SGHKS and CDR2 YYEKEE come from the germline V gene (reference sequence). CDR3 protein: CASSSRGGPGSNQPQHF. The CDR3 DNA reads TGTGCCAGCAGCTCCCGCGGGGGACCGGGTAGCAATCAGCCCCAGCATTTT.

The CDR3 loop reads CASSPGDRSYNEQFF. CDR3 sequence (DNA): TGCGCCAGCAGCCCTGGAGACCGCTCCTACAATGAGCAGTTCTTC. The V call is TRBV5-1, the J call TRBJ2-1; D call uncertain. Trimming shortened V by 4 bases and J by 0 bases, and 11 bases separated the two germline ends. The CDR3 runs to 15 residues. Germline values: CDR1 SGHRS, CDR2 YFSETQ.

The chain combines TRBV7-3 with TRBJ2-3; 13 bases are shared with TRBD2. V gave up 4 bases and J gave up 2 bases; unmatched junction bases: 3. Per the germline V gene, CDR1 is SGHTA and CDR2 is FQGTGA. The CDR3 runs to 16 residues. The DNA of the CDR3 is TGTGCCAGCAGCTCAGGGACTAGCGGGGACACAGATACGCAGTATTTT. Translating gives CASSSGTSGDTDTQYF.

The gene calls are TRBV6-5 and TRBJ1-5; 7 bases fit TRBD1. The junction had 5 bases not matched to a gene; V was cut back by 7 bases and J by 2 bases. The CDR3 extends over 14 amino acids. Germline V gene sequence: CDR1 MNHEY, CDR2 SVGAGI. The CDR3 region is CASKGAGGNQPQHF. In DNA form, the CDR3 reads TGTGCCAGCAAGGGGGCGGGGGGCAATCAGCCCCAGCATTTT.

This clone was detected only a few times. The CDR3 DNA reads as TGTGCCAGCAGCTTAGCCCCACAGCCCTCTGGGGCCAACGTCCTGACTTTC. This gives the protein CASSLAPQPSGANVLTF. This chain links TRBV7-2 with TRBJ2-6; D is unresolved. V gave up 0 bases and J gave up 0 bases, with 9 bases separating them. The CDR3 spans 17 residues. The germline gives CDR1 SGHTA, CDR2 FQGNSA.

This clone was recorded a few times. The V call is TRBV4-3, the J call TRBJ1-2; D may be TRBD1 (6 bases). The CDR3 consists of 15 residues. Trimming took 0 bases from V and 3 from J, leaving 11 bases between them. The germline CDR1 and CDR2 sequences are LGHNA and YSLEER. The CDR3 reads CASSQERGLHYGYTF. Here the CDR3 DNA reads TGCGCCAGCAGCCAAGAGCGGGGGCTGCACTATGGCTACACCTTC.

The rearrangement joins TRBV9 to TRBJ2-1; weak D call: TRBD2 (6 bases). Germline-derived CDR1 and CDR2 are SGDLS and YYNGEE. The CDR3 consists of 16 residues. Trimming shortened V by 2 bases and J by 3 bases, and 15 bases separated the two germline ends. Here the CDR3 reads CASSVAPGTGYNEQFF. The CDR3 nucleotides read TGTGCCAGCAGCGTCGCCCCAGGGACTGGCTACAATGAGCAGTTCTTC.

The rearrangement uses TRBV19 and TRBJ2-5, with TRBD2 identical over 13 bases. Germline V gene data show CDR1 as LNHDA and CDR2 as SQIVND (reference sequence). Trimming at V came to 6 bases and at J to 5 bases, leaving 6 bases not matched to a gene. The CDR3 has 15 residues. CDR3 nucleotides: TGTGCCAGTAGCGAGACTAGCGGGAGGTTTGAGACCCAGTACTTC. It codes for CASSETSGRFETQYF. The full variable domain, its missing parts supplied by reference TRBV19 and TRBJ2-5, is DGGITQSPKYLFRKEGQNVTLSCEQNLNHDAMYWYRQDPGQGLRLIYYSQIVNDFQKGDIAEGYSVSREKKESFPLTVTSAQKNPTAFYLCASSETSGRFETQYFGPGTRLLVL.

The chain is built from TRBV7-2 and TRBJ2-1; the D gene is possibly TRBD2 (5 bases). V was clipped by 2 bases and J by 13 bases, with 12 bases between them. Germline V gene lookup returns CDR1 SGHTA and CDR2 FQGNSA. The CDR3 is made up of 12 amino acids. CDR3 sequence reads: CASSLRSEAQFF. DNA of the CDR3: TGTGCCAGCAGCTTAAGGTCGGAGGCACAGTTCTTC.

The chain is built from TRBV5-6 and TRBJ2-2, with D unclear. There are 12 residues in the CDR3. Germline CDR1 reads SGHDT; CDR2 reads YYEEEE. Trimming pared 4 bases from V and 4 bases from J, leaving 5 bases between. The CDR3 loop reads CASSVFTGELFF. CDR3 sequence (DNA): TGTGCCAGCAGCGTTTTCACCGGGGAGCTGTTTTTT.